The 26 T cell receptor beta chains given below trace back to one sample, sequenced in a study of early stage breast cancer tumors listed by TCRdb under 2017. The method behind the library was the immunoSEQ multiplex PCR assay. In its TCRdb copy, this immuneACCESS table keeps in-frame sequences only and misses some clones. Where compared with another copy, unresolved V genes explain less than half of these, and the others have no known cause. The sample includes 60,000 to 80,000 clones, with under 85% observed a single time. The top ten clones comprise more than 3% of the sample. The sample was blood. The source is a person between 55 and 70 years old with breast cancer.

CDR3 region: CAWTPGLAGVSTDTQYF. In nucleotides, the CDR3 is TGTGCCTGGACTCCGGGACTAGCGGGGGTGAGCACAGATACGCAGTATTTT. This chain uses TRBV30 with TRBJ2-3, with TRBD2 matching over 14 bases. Germline CDR1 and CDR2: GTSNPN and SVGIG (reference sequence). The CDR3 is 17 residues long. With 4 bases clipped from V and 0 bases from J, the junction kept 6 bases outside the gene matches.

This chain connects TRBV27 to TRBJ2-7, with TRBD1 matching 7 bases. J gave up 0 bases and V 2 bases, and 4 bases lay outside the gene matches. Germline values: CDR1 MNHEY, CDR2 SMNVEV (reference sequence). CDR3 size: 15 residues. This CDR3 is CASSLGTATSYEQYF. For the CDR3, the DNA is TGTGCCAGCAGTTTAGGGACAGCTACCTCCTACGAGCAGTACTTC.

This clone appeared a few times. The CDR3 loop is CASSFDRAGNQPQHF. The CDR3 DNA reads as TGTGCCAGCAGCTTCGACAGGGCAGGGAATCAGCCCCAGCATTTT. V is TRBV7-8 and J is TRBJ1-5, with 7 nucleotides matching TRBD1. Trimming cost V 3 bases and J 4 bases; bases outside gene matches: 6. Germline loops: CDR1 SGHVS, CDR2 FQNEAQ. CDR3 length equals 15 residues.

This chain joins TRBV11-2 and TRBJ2-3, with D possibly TRBD1 on 6 matching bases. Trimming cost V 7 bases and J 8 bases, with 22 bases left between them. CDR3 length equals 15 residues. CDR1 is SGHAT, CDR2 FQNNGV, per germline. CDR3 sequence (DNA): TGTGCCAGCACCCAAATTCAGGGGAAGGCGGGTACGCAGTATTTT. Translated: CASTQIQGKAGTQYF.

The chain links TRBV18 to TRBJ1-3; TRBD1 matches at 9 bases. Germline V gene data show CDR1 as KGHSH and CDR2 as LQKENI. Unmatched junction bases numbered 10, after V lost 4 bases and J lost 9 bases. The CDR3 covers 15 residues. The DNA of the CDR3 is TGTGCCAGCTCACTTGGACAGGGGTTGTCTGGCACCATATATTTT. It translates to CASSLGQGLSGTIYF. The full variable domain, its missing parts supplied by reference TRBV18 and TRBJ1-3, is NAGVMQNPRHLVRRRGQEARLRCSPMKGHSHVYWYRQLPEEGLKFMVYLQKENIIDESGMPKERFSAEFPKEGPSILRIQQVVRGDSAAYFCASSLGQGLSGTIYFGEGSWLTVV.

The chain employs TRBV5-4 and TRBJ2-3; 8 bases line up with TRBD1. The V gene end was trimmed by 3 bases and the J gene end by 0 bases; junction bases not matched to a gene: 6. CDR1 is SGHNT, CDR2 YYREEE, per germline (reference sequence). CDR3 length: 16 amino acids. The CDR3 here is CASSSPGQDSTDTQYF. The CDR3 bases are TGTGCCAGCAGCTCCCCGGGACAGGATAGCACAGATACGCAGTATTTT. Variable domain in full (rest from reference TRBV5-4 and TRBJ2-3): ETGVTQSPTHLIKTRGQQVTLRCSSQSGHNTVSWYQQALGQGPQFIFQYYREEENGRGNFPPRFSGLQFPNYSSELNVNALELDDSALYLCASSSPGQDSTDTQYFGPGTRLTVL.

V and J are TRBV6-6 and TRBJ2-7; TRBD1 matches at 7 bases. The germline V gene encodes CDR1 MNHNY and CDR2 SVGAGI (reference sequence). J lost 6 bases, V lost 2 bases, and 1 base had no gene match. The CDR3 covers 12 residues. CDR3 loop: CASSYRDSEQYF. In DNA, the CDR3 is TGTGCCAGCAGTTACAGGGACAGCGAGCAGTACTTC.

Only one count was recorded for this clone. The chain has TRBV9 and TRBJ2-2, with D uncertain. With 0 bases removed from V and 1 base from J, the gap between germline ends came to 4 bases. CDR3 size: 14 residues. CDR1 and CDR2 (germline): SGDLS, YYNGEE. In DNA, the CDR3 is TGTGCCAGCAGCGTAGACCTGAACACCGGGGAGCTGTTTTTT. This sequence encodes CASSVDLNTGELFF.

The genes are TRBV19 and TRBJ2-2, with D possibly being TRBD1 (7 bases). This CDR3 spans 15 amino acids. CDR1 and CDR2 from the germline V gene are LNHDA and SQIVND (reference sequence). The ends were cut back, 6 bases at V and 1 base at J, with 12 bases in the middle. In DNA, the CDR3 is TGTGCCAGTAGCCCAGGGGGAGGGAACACCGGGGAGCTGTTTTTT. The encoded protein is CASSPGGGNTGELFF.

The chain joins TRBV13 to TRBJ2-3; 12 nucleotides match TRBD2. Losses at the gene ends were 7 bases for V and 5 bases for J; bases not matched to a gene: 7. Germline CDR1 is PRHDT and CDR2 is FYEKMQ (reference sequence). This CDR3 region has 15 residues. CDR3: CASTPQGLAGDTQYF. Written as DNA, the CDR3 is TGTGCCAGCACCCCACAGGGACTAGCGGGAGATACGCAGTATTTT.

This clone was seen once. This chain links TRBV13 with TRBJ2-1; no firm D call. Germline V CDR1 and CDR2: PRHDT, FYEKMQ (reference sequence). V was clipped by 5 bases and J by 5 bases, with 4 bases between them. The CDR3 covers 11 residues. The chain's CDR3 is CASSQNNEQFF. Here the CDR3 DNA reads TGTGCCAGCAGCCAAAACAATGAGCAGTTCTTC.

This chain uses TRBV5-1 with TRBJ2-1, with D possibly matching TRBD1 (7 bases). The length of the CDR3 is 12 residues. Germline V gives CDR1 SGHRS, CDR2 YFSETQ. Trimming removed 4 bases from V and 9 bases from J, with 11 bases in between. The DNA for the CDR3 is TGCGCCAGCAGCCCAGGGGGGCCTGAGCAGTTCTTC. It is translated as CASSPGGPEQFF.

The chain combines TRBV5-4 with TRBJ1-1; no clear D. Per the germline V gene, CDR1 is SGHNT and CDR2 is YYREEE (reference sequence). Trimming pared 5 bases from V and 4 bases from J, leaving 9 bases between. The CDR3 totals 12 residues. The CDR3 spells CASRNRGTEAFF. DNA for the CDR3: TGTGCCAGCAGAAACAGAGGCACTGAAGCTTTCTTT.

This clone was picked up one time. The rearrangement uses TRBV2 and TRBJ2-3; D gene unclear. Germline V gene sequence: CDR1 SNHLY, CDR2 FYNNEI. This CDR3 spans 13 amino acids. The ends were cut back, 2 bases at V and 6 bases at J, with 9 bases in the middle. CDR3 coding DNA: TGTGCCAGCAGTGAAATCACCCCGGATACGCAGTATTTT. It is translated as CASSEITPDTQYF.

This chain joins TRBV29-1 and TRBJ1-2; D gene ambiguous. This CDR3 spans 12 amino acids. Deletions cut 4 bases from V and 5 bases from J, with 11 bases between. Per the germline V gene, CDR1 is SQVTM and CDR2 is ANQGSEA. In DNA form, the CDR3 reads TGCAGCGTTGTCGGCGGTGTTTATGGCTACACCTTC. Its translation: CSVVGGVYGYTF.

This clone was seen just once. The chain has TRBV18 and TRBJ1-3; D might be TRBD1 (6 bases). The length of the CDR3 is 16 residues. From germline, CDR1 is KGHSH and CDR2 LQKENI. V dropped 3 bases and J dropped 0 bases, with 12 bases sitting between them. The CDR3, as DNA: TGTGCCAGCTCACCGCAACAGGGTGGCTCTGGAAACACCATATATTTT. This encodes CASSPQQGGSGNTIYF.

This chain joins TRBV9 and TRBJ2-3; TRBD2 agrees at 9 bases. The CDR3 has 16 amino acids. Losses at the gene ends were 8 bases for V and 5 bases for J; bases not matched to a gene: 15. Germline V gene lookup returns CDR1 SGDLS and CDR2 YYNGEE. This CDR3 reads CARWYSLREGRDTQYF. CDR3 nucleotide sequence: TGTGCCAGGTGGTATAGCTTGCGGGAGGGGAGAGATACGCAGTATTTT.

This clone was picked up a small number of times. The chain joins TRBV28 to TRBJ2-7; D is unclear. The CDR3 runs to 12 residues. The germline gives CDR1 MDHEN, CDR2 SYDVKM. V was clipped by 3 bases and J by 6 bases, with 9 bases between them. CDR3 loop: CASSFGELEQYF. The DNA of the CDR3 is TGTGCCAGCAGTTTTGGTGAGCTCGAGCAGTACTTC.

This chain connects TRBV27 to TRBJ2-4, with D unclear. The CDR3 covers 15 residues. Trimming took off 11 bases at V and 0 bases at J, with 17 bases between the two ends. Germline CDR1 reads MNHEY; CDR2 reads SMNVEV (reference sequence). The CDR3 loop reads CASSRNTVAKNIQYF. The CDR3 DNA follows: TGTGCCTCCTCCAGGAACACCGTAGCCAAAAACATTCAGTACTTC.

In this sample, this clone turned up once. The rearrangement links TRBV18 to TRBJ1-5, with a tentative D call TRBD1 (6 bases). This CDR3 contains 14 residues. Between the trimmed V and J ends, which lost 6 bases and 4 bases, there was a span of 13 bases. Per the germline V gene, CDR1 is KGHSH and CDR2 is LQKENI. The CDR3 loop is CASSPEGVNQPQHF. The CDR3 DNA is TGTGCCAGCTCCCCAGAGGGGGTAAATCAGCCCCAGCATTTT.

The V call is TRBV18, the J call TRBJ1-5, with 9 positions matching TRBD1. This CDR3 has 18 amino acids. Germline CDR1 and CDR2: KGHSH and LQKENI. The junction had 17 bases not matched to a gene; V was cut back by 2 bases and J by 9 bases. The chain's CDR3 is CASSPWTQGQGRNGPQHF. CDR3 coding DNA: TGTGCCAGCTCACCATGGACCCAGGGACAGGGACGAAATGGGCCCCAGCATTTT.

In this sample, this clone turned up a few times. The chain carries TRBV6-1 and TRBJ1-1, with D uncertain. The CDR3 covers 8 residues. Deletions cut 0 bases from V and 13 bases from J, with 0 bases between. Germline lookup yields CDR1 MNHNS and CDR2 SASEGT. Written as DNA, the CDR3 is TGTGCCAGCAGTGAAGCTTTCTTT. This translates into CASSEAFF.

This clone was recorded once. The rearrangement uses TRBV7-8 and TRBJ2-4; D uncertain. Germline loops: CDR1 SGHVS, CDR2 FQNEAQ. The CDR3 runs to 14 residues. The V end was cut by 0 bases, the J end by 1 base, with 4 bases between. CDR3 region: CASSLAGAKNIQYF. CDR3 DNA sequence: TGTGCCAGCAGCTTAGCAGGCGCCAAAAACATTCAGTACTTC.

The chain combines TRBV7-9 with TRBJ1-1; D gene uncertain. Germline V lookup: CDR1 SEHNR, CDR2 FQNEAQ (reference sequence). The V gene lost 5 bases and the J gene lost 3 bases, with 19 bases spanning the gap. The CDR3 contains 16 residues. CDR3 coding DNA: TGTGCCAGCAGCAAGGGTAGTCTGCGCGTGGACACTGAAGCTTTCTTT. Translation: CASSKGSLRVDTEAFF.

The chain is built from TRBV13 and TRBJ1-2; D gene ambiguous. The CDR3 loop spans 14 amino acids. The germline V gene has CDR1 PRHDT and CDR2 FYEKMQ (reference sequence). V was pared by 5 bases and J by 3 bases, with 13 bases between. The CDR3 coding sequence is TGTGCCAGCAGCCTCTCGACTCAAGACTATGGCTACACCTTC. Protein sequence: CASSLSTQDYGYTF.

The V call is TRBV5-1, the J call TRBJ2-7; D may be TRBD2 (6 bases). V lost 0 bases to trimming and J lost 3 bases, with 10 bases between them. The CDR3 sequence is 14 residues long. Germline V gene sequence: CDR1 SGHRS, CDR2 YFSETQ. CDR3 region: CASSLAGGLYEQYF. CDR3 nucleotide sequence: TGCGCCAGCAGCTTGGCCGGGGGTCTCTACGAGCAGTACTTC.